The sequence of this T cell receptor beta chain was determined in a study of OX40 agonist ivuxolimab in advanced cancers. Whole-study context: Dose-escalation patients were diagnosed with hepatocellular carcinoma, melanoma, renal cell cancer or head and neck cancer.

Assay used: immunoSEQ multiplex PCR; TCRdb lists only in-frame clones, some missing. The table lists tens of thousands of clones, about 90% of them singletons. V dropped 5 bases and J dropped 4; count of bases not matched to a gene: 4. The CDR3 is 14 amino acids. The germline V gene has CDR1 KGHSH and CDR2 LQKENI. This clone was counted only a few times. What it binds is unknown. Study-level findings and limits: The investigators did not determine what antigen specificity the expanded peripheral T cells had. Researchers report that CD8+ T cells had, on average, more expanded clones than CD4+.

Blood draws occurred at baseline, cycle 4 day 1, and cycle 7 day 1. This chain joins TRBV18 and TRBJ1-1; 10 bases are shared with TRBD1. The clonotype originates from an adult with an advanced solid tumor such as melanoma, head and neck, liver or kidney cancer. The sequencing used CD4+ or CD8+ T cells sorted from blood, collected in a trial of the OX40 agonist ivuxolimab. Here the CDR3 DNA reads TGTGCCAGCTCATTGGGACAGGGGAGCACTGAAGCTTTCTTT. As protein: CASSLGQGSTEAFF.